Listed below are T cell receptor beta chains from one sample, sequenced in a study of T-cell reconstitution after alpha-beta-depleted transplantation in children. Each CDR3 protein gets one entry after TCRdb re-called the PCR reads with MiXCR. The sample lists some 530,000 distinct CDR3 sequences, approximately 13% occurring once. Material: PBMCs from the stem cell graft donor, obtained from the stem cell graft. Source of these receptors: a human donor who donated a stem cell graft to a child with combined immunodeficiency. CDR3s include the opening cysteine and the closing phenylalanine or tryptophan. A D gene is named only where the DNA matches it firmly. Part of the rows lack a size; the others show once, few, many or a class for expanded clones.

many	.	TRBV6-1	TRBJ1-4	CASSSFGSHEKLFF	TGTGCCAGCAGCTCATTCGGGTCCCATGAAAAACTGTTTTTT
.	TRBD1	TRBV7-9	TRBJ2-4	CASSPISGGPTNIQYF	TGTGCCAGCAGCCCCATATCAGGGGGCCCTACTAACATTCAGTACTTC
.	.	TRBV12-3/TRBV12-4	TRBJ2-3	CASNYGRQTDTQYF	TGTGCCAGCAATTACGGACGTCAAACAGATACGCAGTATTTT
.	TRBD1	TRBV20-1	TRBJ2-5	CSARDISVPGGLQTQYF	TGCAGTGCTAGAGATATTTCCGTCCCAGGGGGTCTGCAGACCCAGTACTTC
.	.	TRBV5-5	TRBJ2-7	CASSWTGIYYEQYF	TGTGCCAGCAGCTGGACCGGGATCTACTACGAGCAGTACTTC
few	.	TRBV20-1	TRBJ2-6	CSARVAGGGANVLTF	TGCAGTGCCAGGGTCGCAGGTGGTGGGGCCAACGTCCTGACTTTC
.	.	TRBV7-9	TRBJ2-6	CASSLGQASGANVLTF	TGTGCCAGCAGCTTAGGGCAGGCCTCTGGGGCCAACGTCCTGACTTTC
many	TRBD2	TRBV29-1	TRBJ2-5	CSAREGVAGGETQYF	TGCAGCGCAAGAGAAGGGGTAGCGGGAGGAGAGACCCAGTACTTC
few	.	TRBV29-1	TRBJ2-7	CSVEDPRPGSGDEQYF	TGCAGCGTTGAAGACCCACGGCCGGGCTCTGGGGACGAGCAGTACTTC
many	.	TRBV10-3	TRBJ2-3	CAIRSQDTQYF	TGTGCCATCAGATCTCAAGATACGCAGTATTTT
few	TRBD2	TRBV20-1	TRBJ2-1	CSALAVMEQFF	TGCAGTGCTCTAGCGGTCATGGAGCAGTTCTTC
.	.	TRBV11-3	TRBJ1-1	CASSRLDFEEAFF	TGTGCCAGCAGCCGCTTGGACTTTGAGGAAGCTTTCTTT
.	.	TRBV3-1	TRBJ2-1	CASSQGLDYNEQFF	TGTGCCAGCAGCCAGGGACTGGACTACAATGAGCAGTTCTTC
few	TRBD1	TRBV27	TRBJ1-5	CASSLGTGRNQPQHF	TGTGCCAGCAGTCTAGGGACAGGGCGCAATCAGCCCCAGCATTTT
many	.	TRBV7-9	TRBJ2-1	CASRPDGNNEQFF	TGTGCCAGCAGACCGGACGGAAACAATGAGCAGTTCTTC
.	TRBD1	TRBV19	TRBJ2-7	CASTPGTGVEQYF	TGTGCCAGTACCCCCGGGACAGGGGTCGAGCAGTACTTC
.	TRBD2	TRBV5-1	TRBJ2-1	CASVQEVAGGNEQFF	TGCGCCAGCGTACAGGAGGTAGCGGGAGGGAATGAGCAGTTCTTC
few	TRBD1	TRBV5-1	TRBJ2-1	CASSLAGTAYNEQFF	TGCGCCAGCAGCTTGGCCGGGACAGCGTACAATGAGCAGTTCTTC
many	TRBD1	TRBV5-5	TRBJ2-7	CASSLSLSGTGIYEQYF	TGTGCCAGCAGCTTGAGTCTTTCTGGGACAGGGATCTACGAGCAGTACTTC
.	.	TRBV13	TRBJ1-1	CASSLPGPTEAFF	TGTGCCAGCAGCTTACCAGGGCCCACTGAAGCTTTCTTT
many	TRBD2	TRBV6-1	TRBJ2-2	CASPYPRGAGELFF	TGTGCCAGCCCCTATCCCCGGGGGGCCGGGGAGCTGTTTTTT
.	TRBD2	TRBV30	TRBJ2-2	CAWSSGSTTGELFF	TGTGCCTGGAGTAGCGGGAGCACCACCGGGGAGCTGTTTTTT
few	.	TRBV7-8	TRBJ1-6	CASSSVRAPLHF	TGTGCCAGCAGCTCCGTGCGGGCACCCCTCCACTTT
.	.	TRBV20-1	TRBJ2-3	CSPYFGGDTQYF	TGCAGTCCCTACTTCGGGGGAGATACGCAGTATTTT
few	.	TRBV21-1	TRBJ1-5	CASTKTTSAFRTAHSNQPQHF	TGTGCCAGCACCAAAACGACCTCGGCCTTTAGGACAGCCCATAGCAATCAGCCCCAGCATTTT
.	TRBD1	TRBV11-2	TRBJ2-1	CASSRHLTGGAIYNEQFF	TGTGCCAGCAGCCGCCACCTAACAGGGGGCGCAATCTACAATGAGCAGTTCTTC
many	.	TRBV29-1	TRBJ2-3	CSGRLSGGPTDTQYF	TGCAGCGGCCGACTTTCCGGGGGGCCGACAGATACGCAGTATTTT
few	TRBD1	TRBV7-9	TRBJ2-7	CASSHYRDSYEQYF	TGTGCCAGCAGCCACTACCGGGACAGCTACGAGCAGTACTTC
few	TRBD2	TRBV5-5	TRBJ2-1	CASSLGLAVAWNEQFF	TGTGCCAGCAGCTTAGGACTAGCGGTGGCCTGGAATGAGCAGTTCTTC
.	.	TRBV12-3/TRBV12-4	TRBJ2-2	CASSFIPPRDTGELFF	TGTGCCAGCAGTTTTATACCGCCTAGGGACACCGGGGAGCTGTTTTTT
many	TRBD1	TRBV2	TRBJ1-5	CASSKDRGGQPQHF	TGTGCCAGCAGCAAGGACAGGGGAGGTCAGCCCCAGCATTTT
many	.	TRBV12-3/TRBV12-4	TRBJ1-2	CASSKYARECTF	TGTGCCAGCAGTAAATACGCTAGGGAATGTACCTTC
few	.	TRBV25-1	TRBJ2-7	CASIQLGEQYF	TGTGCCAGCATTCAACTGGGGGAGCAGTACTTC
.	.	TRBV6-5	TRBJ2-3	CASSSRVTDTQYF	TGTGCCAGCAGTTCACGAGTCACAGATACGCAGTATTTT
.	.	TRBV6-2/TRBV6-3	TRBJ2-1	CASSLDTSGNEQFF	TGTGCCAGCAGTCTGGACACGTCCGGGAATGAGCAGTTCTTC
few	.	TRBV6-2/TRBV6-3	TRBJ1-3	CASSYATTVLSGNTIYF	TGTGCCAGCAGTTACGCAACTACAGTGCTCTCTGGAAACACCATATATTTT
many	TRBD1	TRBV12-3/TRBV12-4	TRBJ2-7	CASSRDRGYEQYF	TGTGCCAGCAGCCGGGACAGGGGTTACGAGCAGTACTTC
.	.	TRBV5-1	TRBJ1-1	CASSPWAEGRFAEAFF	TGCGCCAGCAGCCCGTGGGCCGAGGGGAGGTTCGCTGAAGCTTTCTTT
few	TRBD2	TRBV9	TRBJ2-7	CASSGTSGEQYF	TGTGCCAGCAGTGGGACTAGCGGCGAGCAGTACTTC
.	TRBD1	TRBV18	TRBJ2-1	CASSGDRRLDNEQFF	TGTGCCAGCTCAGGGGACAGGAGGCTCGACAATGAGCAGTTCTTC